This T cell receptor beta chain was identified in a study of T cells in Graves' hyperthyroidism and ophthalmopathy. V dropped 10 bases and J dropped 2 bases, with 15 bases sitting between them. CDR1 is MNHNS and CDR2 is SASEGT in the germline V gene. This CDR3 has 13 residues. RNA transcripts were the template for amplifying TCR beta CDR3 regions. RT-PCR in the first round (using the HTBI primer set) targeted the TCR CDR3. TCRdb called the multiplex PCR reads again in MiXCR, with one record for every CDR3 protein. The table includes 150,000 or so distinct CDR3 sequences, about a tenth detected once. Subjects aged 18 to 65 presented with newly diagnosed hyperthyroidism of less than 2 months' duration. The study collected blood at first hyperthyroidism diagnosis, before any ophthalmopathy symptoms arose. This sample holds PBMCs from 10 ml fresh peripheral blood. Whole-study results and caveats: Most thyroid clonotypes that were expanded above 0.001 also turned up in blood.

In this sample, this clonotype turned up many times. The antigen remains undetermined. The source is a woman under 30 with Graves' hyperthyroidism that later progressed to Graves' ophthalmopathy. This chain uses TRBV6-1 with TRBJ2-7; D may be TRBD2 (6 bases). Sequencing was done on a sample of blood. The CDR3, as DNA: TGTGCCACCAAGCGGGCCGAAGCCTACGAGCAGTACTTC. This sequence encodes CATKRAEAYEQYF.